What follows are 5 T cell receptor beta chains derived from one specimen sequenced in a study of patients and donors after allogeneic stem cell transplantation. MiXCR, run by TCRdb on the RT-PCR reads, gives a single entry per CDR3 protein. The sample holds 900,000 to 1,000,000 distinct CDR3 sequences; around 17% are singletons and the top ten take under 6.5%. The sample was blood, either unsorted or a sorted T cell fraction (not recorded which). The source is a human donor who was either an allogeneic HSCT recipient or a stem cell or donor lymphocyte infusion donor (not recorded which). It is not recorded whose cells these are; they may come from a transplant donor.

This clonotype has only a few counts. CDR3 in amino acids: CSARYGGSSYEQYF. CDR3 nucleotides: TGCAGTGCTAGATATGGGGGGAGCTCCTACGAGCAGTACTTC. The V and J genes are TRBV20-1 and TRBJ2-7; a weak D match, TRBD2 (6 bases). The CDR3 covers 14 residues. The V end was cut by 2 bases, the J end by 0 bases, with 11 bases between. Per germline, CDR1 DFQATT and CDR2 SNEGSKA (reference sequence).

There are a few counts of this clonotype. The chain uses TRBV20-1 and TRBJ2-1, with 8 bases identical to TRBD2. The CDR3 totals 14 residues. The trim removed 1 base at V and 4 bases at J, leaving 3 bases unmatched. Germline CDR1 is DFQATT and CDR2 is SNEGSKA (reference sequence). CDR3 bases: TGCAGTGCTAGAGTTGTAGCGGGATACAATGAGCAGTTCTTC. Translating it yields CSARVVAGYNEQFF.

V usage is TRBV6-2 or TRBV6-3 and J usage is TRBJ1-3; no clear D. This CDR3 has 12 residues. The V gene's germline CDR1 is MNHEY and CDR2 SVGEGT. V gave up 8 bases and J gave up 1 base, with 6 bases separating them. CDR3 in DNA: TGTGCCAGCGGTACTTCTGGAAACACCATATATTTT. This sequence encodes CASGTSGNTIYF.

The CDR3 loop is CASSQDRFGAYTQYF. Here the CDR3 DNA reads TGCGCCAGCAGCCAAGATAGATTTGGGGCATATACGCAGTATTTT. The V gene is TRBV4-3, the J gene TRBJ2-3; TRBD1 is a possible D gene (5 bases). CDR3 length: 15 residues. CDR1 LGHNA and CDR2 YSLEER come from the germline V gene. V lost 0 bases to trimming and J lost 7 bases, with 14 bases between them.

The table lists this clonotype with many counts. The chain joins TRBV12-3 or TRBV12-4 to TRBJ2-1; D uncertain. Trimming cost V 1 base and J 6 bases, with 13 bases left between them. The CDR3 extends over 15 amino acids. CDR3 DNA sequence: TGTGCCAGCAGTTTAGTCCCCCCCGACCTCAATGAGCAGTTCTTC. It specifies CASSLVPPDLNEQFF.